A single sample is the source of the 26 T cell receptor beta chains below, sequenced in a study of cytomegalovirus exposure and HLA in healthy donors (dated by TCRdb to 2016 to 2017). Libraries came from the immunoSEQ multiplex PCR assay. For the multiplex PCR, a mixture combining 60 forward primers for TCR Vbeta segments and 13 reverse primers for TCR Jbeta segments was used. TCRdb holds this immuneACCESS table with in-frame rearrangements only. Some clones are missing; in checked studies, unresolved V genes explain under half, and the rest has no known cause. The sample table shows around 150,000 clones, and roughly 84% are seen once. The ten largest clonotypes hold around 2% of the sample. The sequenced sample was PBMCs. Source of these receptors: a man in his late teens or twenties in good health and CMV-seronegative.

The V and J genes are TRBV11-3 and TRBJ2-7, with D perhaps TRBD2 (5 bases). The CDR3 has 15 residues. Trimming removed 5 bases at V and 3 bases at J, with 17 bases between. CDR1 SGHNT and CDR2 YENEEA come from the germline V gene. In DNA form, the CDR3 reads TGTGCCAGCAGCCCTGGGAAGGACTCCATCTACGAGCAGTACTTC. It codes for CASSPGKDSIYEQYF.

This chain links TRBV12-5 with TRBJ2-3; TRBD2 aligns across 8 bases. Germline V lookup: CDR1 LGHNT, CDR2 FRNRAP. The trim removed 5 bases at V and 6 bases at J, leaving 4 bases unmatched. The CDR3 is 13 residues long. The CDR3 DNA reads as TGTGCTAGTGGTCTAGCGGGCGTGGATACGCAGTATTTT. Translating gives CASGLAGVDTQYF.

This chain joins TRBV28 and TRBJ1-1, with 8 positions matching TRBD1. CDR3 length: 19 residues. V shed 6 bases and J 5 bases; nucleotides not matched to a gene: 23. Germline-derived CDR1 and CDR2 are MDHEN and SYDVKM. The CDR3 loop is CASRPAGQGRSPGGTEAFF. DNA of the CDR3: TGTGCCAGCAGGCCAGCCGGACAGGGAAGGTCCCCGGGGGGAACTGAAGCTTTCTTT.

The chain combines TRBV4-1 with TRBJ1-1; D unclear. The CDR3 has 13 residues. CDR1 and CDR2 (germline): MGHRA, YSYEKL. The ends were cut back, 5 bases at V and 0 bases at J, with 7 bases in the middle. The CDR3 DNA reads as TGCGCCAGCAGCGAACAGCTGAACACTGAAGCTTTCTTT. Its protein is CASSEQLNTEAFF.

The V call is TRBV5-1, the J call TRBJ1-1; 7 positions agree with TRBD1. This CDR3 has 14 residues. Germline V gives CDR1 SGHRS, CDR2 YFSETQ. V dropped 3 bases and J dropped 1; count of bases not matched to a gene: 3. CDR3 bases: TGCGCCAGCAGCTGGACAGGAGGGAACACTGAAGCTTTCTTT. Translation: CASSWTGGNTEAFF. Looking up the rest from reference TRBV5-1 and TRBJ1-1 gives the full variable domain: KAGVTQTPRYLIKTRGQQVTLSCSPISGHRSVSWYQQTPGQGLQFLFEYFSETQRNKGNFPGRFSGRQFSNSRSEMNVSTLELGDSALYLCASSWTGGNTEAFFGQGTRLTVV.

The rearrangement links TRBV5-4 to TRBJ2-1; 8 nucleotides agree with TRBD2. From germline, CDR1 is SGHNT and CDR2 YYREEE (reference sequence). The CDR3 is 13 amino acids. Trimming at V came to 5 bases and at J to 7 bases, leaving 5 bases not matched to a gene. DNA for the CDR3: TGTGCCAGCAGTCGTAGCGGGGCTAATGAGCAGTTCTTC. Protein: CASSRSGANEQFF.

This chain joins TRBV5-5 and TRBJ2-3; perhaps TRBD2 as D (5 bases). CDR1 SGHKS and CDR2 YYEKEE come from the germline V gene (reference sequence). There are 13 residues in the CDR3. V lost 3 bases to trimming and J lost 4 bases, with 9 bases between them. The CDR3 DNA reads as TGTGCCAGCAGCTCAAACGGGGCAGATACGCAGTATTTT. Protein product: CASSSNGADTQYF.

The rearrangement uses TRBV4-3 and TRBJ2-5; D remains ambiguous. The CDR3 is 13 amino acids. With 0 bases removed from V and 5 bases from J, the gap between germline ends came to 7 bases. The germline V gene has CDR1 LGHNA and CDR2 YSLEER. The CDR3 is CASSQDRLETQYF. The CDR3 DNA sequence: TGCGCCAGCAGCCAAGATCGGTTGGAGACCCAGTACTTC.

This chain joins TRBV10-3 and TRBJ1-6, with 7 bases identical to TRBD1. Looked up from germline, CDR1 is ENHRY and CDR2 is SYGVKD. V lost 1 base and J lost 10; bases outside the gene matches: 10. CDR3 length: 16 amino acids. The CDR3 protein is CAISELGGGGRSPLHF. Here the CDR3 DNA reads TGTGCCATCAGTGAGTTAGGGGGCGGAGGTCGGTCACCCCTCCACTTT.

The J gene is TRBJ2-7, the V gene TRBV7-2; possible D gene TRBD2, 6 bases. Germline CDR1 reads SGHTA; CDR2 reads FQGNSA. Deletions cut 5 bases from V and 0 bases from J, with 14 bases between. The CDR3 has 15 amino acids. The CDR3 protein is CASSKGLQSSYEQYF. The CDR3 DNA follows: TGTGCCAGCAGCAAGGGACTTCAGAGCTCCTACGAGCAGTACTTC.

The chain employs TRBV6-6 and TRBJ1-5; maybe TRBD1 (6 bases). CDR1 MNHNY and CDR2 SVGAGI come from the germline V gene (reference sequence). There are 16 residues in the CDR3. Trimming removed 7 bases at V and 0 bases at J, with 16 bases between. The CDR3 here is CASTAGTSYSNQPQHF. The DNA of the CDR3 is TGTGCCAGCACCGCCGGGACAAGCTATAGCAATCAGCCCCAGCATTTT.

This clone was seen a single time. The CDR3 is CASSTRTGASTDTQYF. The CDR3 region has the DNA TGTGCCAGCAGCACCCGGACAGGGGCCAGCACAGATACGCAGTATTTT. The chain employs TRBV11-1 and TRBJ2-3, with 9 bases identical to TRBD1. V gave up 5 bases and J gave up 0 bases; unmatched junction bases: 6. CDR3 size: 16 residues. Germline lookup yields CDR1 SGHAT and CDR2 FQDESV (reference sequence).

The chain carries TRBV7-2 and TRBJ1-2, with 8 bases that match TRBD1. This CDR3 region has 15 residues. Germline trimming cut 0 bases from V and 3 bases from J; bases unmatched to any gene: 3. Looked up from germline, CDR1 is SGHTA and CDR2 is FQGNSA. CDR3 DNA sequence: TGTGCCAGCAGCTTAGCACAGGGGGGCCACTATGGCTACACCTTC. This codes for CASSLAQGGHYGYTF.

This clone showed up just once. CDR3 region: CASSSYPGQTQYF. DNA for the CDR3: TGTGCCAGCAGCTCTTACCCGGGTCAGACCCAGTACTTC. V is TRBV7-3 and J is TRBJ2-5; D gene uncertain. The germline V and J ends were trimmed by 4 bases and 6 bases, with 12 bases remaining between them. The CDR3 loop spans 13 amino acids. Germline values: CDR1 SGHTA, CDR2 FQGTGA.

The CDR3 nucleotides read TGCAGCGTACTAGCGGGACTTACCCCTGAGCAGTTCTTC. Translation gives CSVLAGLTPEQFF. V gene TRBV29-1 combines with J gene TRBJ2-1; 10 nucleotides align to TRBD2. With 6 bases clipped from V and 9 bases from J, the junction kept 8 bases outside the gene matches. The CDR3 extends over 13 amino acids. CDR1 is SQVTM and CDR2 is ANQGSEA in the germline V gene.

The genes are TRBV7-9 and TRBJ2-2; D unclear. This CDR3 has 14 amino acids. Per germline, CDR1 SEHNR and CDR2 FQNEAQ (reference sequence). V lost 0 bases and J 7 bases, leaving 9 bases between the germline ends. The CDR3 sequence is CASSLAPFLGELFF. The CDR3 nucleotides read TGTGCCAGCAGCTTAGCCCCCTTTCTCGGGGAGCTGTTTTTT. Full variable domain (outside the CDR3, taken from reference TRBV7-9 and TRBJ2-2): DTGVSQNPRHKITKRGQNVTFRCDPISEHNRLYWYRQTLGQGPEFLTYFQNEAQLEKSRLLSDRFSAERPKGSFSTLEIQRTEQGDSAMYLCASSLAPFLGELFFGEGSRLTVL.

This rearrangement joins TRBV5-4 to TRBJ1-2, with TRBD1 matching 8 bases. Trimming removed 4 bases from V and 4 bases from J; junction bases left unmatched: 15. The CDR3 is made up of 17 amino acids. From germline, CDR1 is SGHNT and CDR2 YYREEE (reference sequence). The CDR3 region is CASSPPGQGTGRYGYTF. The CDR3 DNA is TGTGCCAGCAGCCCCCCCGGACAGGGAACGGGTCGCTATGGCTACACCTTC.

The rearrangement uses TRBV7-2 and TRBJ2-1, with 14 nucleotides matching TRBD2. V shed 5 bases, J shed 8 bases, and the junction held 8 bases outside the gene matches. The CDR3 has 16 amino acids. CDR1 SGHTA and CDR2 FQGNSA come from the germline V gene. The CDR3 loop is CASSRGTSGSKHEQFF. The CDR3 DNA follows: TGTGCCAGCAGCCGAGGGACTAGCGGGAGTAAACATGAGCAGTTCTTC.

The V gene is TRBV28, the J gene TRBJ1-5, with D uncertain. Trimming removed 2 bases from V and 2 bases from J, with 10 bases in between. Germline lookup yields CDR1 MDHEN and CDR2 SYDVKM. The CDR3 is 15 residues long. CDR3 coding DNA: TGTGCCAGCAGTTTACGGGGAGTTGGCAATCAGCCCCAGCATTTT. This gives the protein CASSLRGVGNQPQHF.

The chain employs TRBV7-9 and TRBJ1-2; D uncertain. The germline V gene has CDR1 SEHNR and CDR2 FQNEAQ (reference sequence). Trimming cost V 5 bases and J 4 bases, with 11 bases left between them. This CDR3 is 13 amino acids long. The CDR3, as DNA: TGTGCCAGCAGCCTAGGACTAGGCTATGGCTACACCTTC. Translated: CASSLGLGYGYTF. The full variable domain, its missing parts supplied by reference TRBV7-9 and TRBJ1-2, is DTGVSQNPRHKITKRGQNVTFRCDPISEHNRLYWYRQTLGQGPEFLTYFQNEAQLEKSRLLSDRFSAERPKGSFSTLEIQRTEQGDSAMYLCASSLGLGYGYTFGSGTRLTVV.

On this clone: Compared with germline, one end of the junction differs, possibly owing to a read error. The chain links TRBV7-3 to TRBJ2-7; 8 bases fit TRBD1. Looked up from germline, CDR1 is SGHTA and CDR2 is FQGTGA. There are 13 residues in the CDR3. Written as DNA, the CDR3 is TGTGCCAGCAGCTCAATTCCAGGGGGCCCCCTCGGCTTC. Encoded protein: CASSSIPGGPLGF.

The chain couples TRBV7-3 to TRBJ2-2; D is unclear. CDR3 length: 16 amino acids. From germline, CDR1 is SGHTA and CDR2 FQGTGA. The V gene lost 5 bases and the J gene lost 0 bases, with 13 bases spanning the gap. The CDR3 region is CASSPTQAANTGELFF. The CDR3 bases are TGTGCCAGCAGCCCAACTCAGGCAGCGAACACCGGGGAGCTGTTTTTT.

Note on this clone: The junction and the germline gene differ at one end; a read error may be behind it. The chain employs TRBV7-9 and TRBJ1-2; tentative D call: TRBD1 (5 bases). The CDR3 spans 18 residues. Germline V gene data show CDR1 as SEHNR and CDR2 as FQNEAQ (reference sequence). The chain's CDR3 is CSSSFNTLAGGSYYGYTF. The CDR3 DNA reads as TGTTCCAGCAGCTTTAACACCCTAGCTGGGGGGAGTTACTATGGCTACACCTTC.

The chain employs TRBV28 and TRBJ1-5; 7 positions match TRBD1. CDR3 length: 17 amino acids. The ends lost 6 bases at V and 3 bases at J; junction bases unmatched: 14. CDR1 is MDHEN, CDR2 SYDVKM, per germline. The CDR3 DNA follows: TGTGCCAGCAGCCTCGCTGGCGACAGGGCGGCCAATCAGCCCCAGCATTTT. Its translation is CASSLAGDRAANQPQHF.

The rearrangement joins TRBV9 to TRBJ1-6; D possibly corresponds to TRBD1 (6 bases). Trimming pared 1 base from V and 5 bases from J, leaving 13 bases between. This CDR3 is 16 amino acids long. Per germline, CDR1 SGDLS and CDR2 YYNGEE. The CDR3 sequence: CASSVNPSGDNSPLHF. CDR3 coding DNA: TGTGCCAGCAGCGTAAACCCCTCAGGGGATAATTCACCCCTCCACTTT.

This sequence joins TRBV6-5 and TRBJ2-2; 12 bases are a match to TRBD1. V gave up 6 bases and J gave up 8 bases; unmatched junction bases: 7. This CDR3 has 15 residues. Germline assignment: CDR1 MNHEY and CDR2 SVGAGI. The CDR3 DNA reads TGTGCCAGCAGCCCGGGACAGGGGGCTTCTGGGGAGCTGTTTTTT. Residues: CASSPGQGASGELFF.